This T cell receptor (beta chain) was identified during a study of CD8 T cell repertoires and HIV-1 epitope variants. As for the study in general: Each of Twenty-five Gag and Nef epitope peptides stimulated a separate culture. Tested: three Gag epitope families, Nef HW9 and YT9. The baseline condition was 1M T cells left uncultured. The study's findings and limits: Roughly nine TCR beta clonotypes were antigen-specific, six apparently recognizing autologous or escape variants.

Germline V gene sequence: CDR1 SGHNT, CDR2 YYREEE (reference sequence). V dropped 4 bases and J dropped 4 bases, with 12 bases sitting between them. The CDR3 length is 15 residues. Worth noting for this clone: Its antigen is unknown.

This table comes from immunoSEQ multiplex PCR, and its TCRdb copy is limited to in-frame clones, with some not included. Here the sample spans 90,000 or so clones, roughly 81% being singletons. Material: uncultured baseline CD8+ T cells from peripheral blood mononuclear cells (PBMCs). The J gene is TRBJ2-6, the V gene TRBV5-4; possibly TRBD2 for D (6 bases). This clonotype was sampled from a male donor with HIV. CDR3 protein: CASSLAGSGANVLTF. The CDR3 nucleotides are TGTGCCAGCAGCCTGGCCGGGAGCGGGGCCAACGTCCTGACTTTC.